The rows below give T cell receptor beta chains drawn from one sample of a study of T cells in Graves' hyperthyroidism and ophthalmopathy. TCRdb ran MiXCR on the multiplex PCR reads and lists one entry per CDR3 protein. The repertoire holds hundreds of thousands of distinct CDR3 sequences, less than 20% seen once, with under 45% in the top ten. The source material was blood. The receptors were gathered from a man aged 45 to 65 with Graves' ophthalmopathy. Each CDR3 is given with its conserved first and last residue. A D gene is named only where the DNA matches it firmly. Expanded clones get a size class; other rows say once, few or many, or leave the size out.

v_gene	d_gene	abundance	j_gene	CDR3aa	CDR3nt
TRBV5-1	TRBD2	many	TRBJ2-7	CASRMMSSGSYEQYF	TGCGCCAGCAGAATGATGTCTAGCGGATCCTACGAGCAGTACTTC
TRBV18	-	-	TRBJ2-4	CASSPGHWKNIQYF	TGTGCCAGCTCCCCTGGACATTGGAAAAACATTCAGTACTTC
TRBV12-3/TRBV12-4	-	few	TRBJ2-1	CASSPGLRGEQFF	TGTGCCAGCAGTCCGGGACTTCGAGGTGAGCAGTTCTTC
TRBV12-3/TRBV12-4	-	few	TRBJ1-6	CASSPNRFTSPLHF	TGTGCCAGCAGTCCTAATCGGTTTACTTCACCCCTCCACTTT
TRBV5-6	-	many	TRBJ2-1	CASSFFEAILSYNEQFF	TGTGCCAGCAGCTTTTTCGAGGCAATACTATCCTACAATGAGCAGTTCTTC
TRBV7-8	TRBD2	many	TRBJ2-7	CASSLGTRSYEQYF	TGTGCCAGCAGCTTAGGGACTAGGAGCTACGAGCAGTACTTC
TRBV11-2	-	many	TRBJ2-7	CASSLGPGHQYEQYF	TGTGCCAGCAGCTTAGGACCCGGACACCAGTACGAGCAGTACTTC
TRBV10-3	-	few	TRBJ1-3	CAISEFETVSGNTIYF	TGTGCCATCAGTGAGTTCGAGACAGTCTCTGGAAACACCATATATTTT
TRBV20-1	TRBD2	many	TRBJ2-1	CSARLLANSYNEQFF	TGCAGTGCTAGGCTACTAGCGAACTCCTACAATGAGCAGTTCTTC
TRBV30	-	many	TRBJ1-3	CAWSGGSSTSGNTIYF	TGTGCCTGGAGTGGCGGGTCGTCCACGTCTGGAAACACCATATATTTT
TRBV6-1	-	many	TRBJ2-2	CASGASWNTGELFF	TGTGCCAGCGGCGCTAGCTGGAACACCGGGGAGCTGTTTTTT
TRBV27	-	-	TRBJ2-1	CASSEVPSYNEQFF	TGTGCCAGCAGTGAAGTCCCCTCCTACAATGAGCAGTTCTTC